The clone carrying this T cell receptor beta chain turned up a few times. Its antigen is not known. This CDR3 comprises 15 residues. The germline gives CDR1 MNHNY, CDR2 SVGAGI (reference sequence). With V trimmed by 3 bases and J by 7 bases, 4 bases remained unmatched. The record originates from a study of beta chain features in type 1 diabetes. The overall study: In age, gender and cell yields, patients were similar to healthy donors. Sorted cells, approximately 110 million in number, were examined across all samples. Study findings and constraints: A greater similarity of naive, central memory and Treg TCRB repertoires was seen among patients than among healthy donors. People with Type 1 diabetes carried modestly yet significantly shorter TCRB CDR3s in all four CD4+ subsets.

Isolated RNA was reverse transcribed in full, so expressed TCRB transcripts were sequenced. Clones were sequenced by immunoSEQ multiplex PCR, and TCRdb holds only the in-frame ones, with some missing. The table has approximately 100,000 clones, around 40% seen once. The rearrangement uses TRBV6-6 and TRBJ2-2; 11 nucleotides align to TRBD2. Sequencing used stem cell memory CD4+ T cells from blood. The clonotype originates from a woman aged 18-29 years in good health. The CDR3, as DNA: TGTGCCAGCAGTTATCTAGCGGGAGGTATCGGGGAGCTGTTTTTT. Translating it yields CASSYLAGGIGELFF.